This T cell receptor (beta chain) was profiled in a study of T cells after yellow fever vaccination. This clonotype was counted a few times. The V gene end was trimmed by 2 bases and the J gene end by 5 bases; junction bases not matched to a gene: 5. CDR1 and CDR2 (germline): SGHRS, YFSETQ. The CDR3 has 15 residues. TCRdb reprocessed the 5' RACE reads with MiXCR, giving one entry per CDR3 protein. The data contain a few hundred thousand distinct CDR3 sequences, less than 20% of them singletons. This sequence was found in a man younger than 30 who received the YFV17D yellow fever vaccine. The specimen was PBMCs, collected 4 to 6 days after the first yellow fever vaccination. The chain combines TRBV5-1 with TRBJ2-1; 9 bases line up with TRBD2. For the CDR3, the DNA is TGCGCCAGCAGCTTCGCGGGGGGGCACAACAATGAGCAGTTCTTC. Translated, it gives CASSFAGGHNNEQFF.